This T cell receptor beta chain was observed in a study of shared clonotypes between healthy human individuals. About the study: Serving as donors were a couple of women and a few men, whose ages spanned 18 to 49. CD4 naive and memory got three plates each, CD8 naive two, CD8 memory one. Study conclusions and caveats: Donor scarcity curtailed the genetic and exposure-history diversity represented herein. Non-shared clonotypes were found to have lower generation probabilities than the clonotypes that were shared by all four of the sorted-subset donors.

Remarks on this clone: Antigen unknown.

Assay: immunoSEQ multiplex PCR; the TCRdb copy retains only in-frame clones and omits some. The table has some 1,100,000 clones, more than 75% seen once; the top ten hold around 0.47%. Trimming removed 10 bases at V and 2 bases at J, with 6 bases between. CDR1 is MNHNS and CDR2 is SASEGT in the germline V gene. CDR3 length: 11 residues. The TCR comes from a man aged 18 to 29 in good health. Some clones in this sample may be carry-over from other donors' samples. V gene TRBV6-1 combines with J gene TRBJ1-3; D is undetermined. The sample taken for sequencing was memory CD4+ T cells from PBMCs. Regarding subset: CD45RA-negative fraction. The CDR3 coding sequence is TGTGCCATCCACGCTGGAAACACCATATATTTT. Protein product: CAIHAGNTIYF.